The subject of this entry is one T cell receptor (beta chain). Libraries of naive CD8 T cells were made from 20,000 to 1,000,000 sorted cells. They used 10%, 30% or 50% RNA. The sorting of naive CD8 T cells used the CD8+CD4-CCR7+CD45RA+ phenotype. These data are taken from a study of molecular identifiers for immune sequencing clone quantification. Per germline, CDR1 KGHDR and CDR2 SFDVKD. The CDR3 spans 15 residues. Trimming cost V 3 bases and J 4 bases; bases outside gene matches: 4. Using its own MiXCR run on the PCR reads, TCRdb lists one record per CDR3 protein. The sample includes around 470,000 distinct CDR3 sequences, around 23% of them seen just once.

The TCR sequence derives from a human donor in good health. Some libraries in this study had Jurkat cell RNA spiked in. The sequencing sample was made of naive CD8+ T cells from blood, with Jurkat cell RNA spiked in. Subset specified: FACS-sorted CD8+CD4-CCR7+CD45RA+ naive T cells. This chain uses TRBV24-1 with TRBJ2-1, with TRBD1 matching over 8 bases. The CDR3 nucleotides read TGTGCCACCAGTGATAAGTGGACAGGGTACAATGAGCAGTTCTTC. Translation: CATSDKWTGYNEQFF.